Presented here are 8 T cell receptor beta chains from one specimen sequenced in a study of tumor and adjacent non-tumor tissue in lung cancer. The template was RNA from unsorted bulk tissue. Three rounds of nested PCR, following a modified ARM-PCR protocol, produced the TCRbeta library. Each CDR3 protein gets one entry after TCRdb re-called the multiplex PCR reads with MiXCR. The data hold roughly 150,000 distinct CDR3 sequences, with around 61% observed a single time. The sequenced sample consisted of lung tumor tissue. The receptors originated from a man aged 60-69 years with small cell lung cancer.

This clonotype showed up just a few times. The genes are TRBV5-4 and TRBJ2-1, with TRBD1 matching 10 bases. J gave up 6 bases and V 0 bases, and 3 bases lay outside the gene matches. Germline CDR1 SGHNT, CDR2 YYREEE (reference sequence). This CDR3 spans 15 amino acids. For the CDR3, the DNA is TGTGCCAGCAGCTTGGGACAGGGGGCCGGCAATGAGCAGTTCTTC. Its protein product is CASSLGQGAGNEQFF.

The rearrangement joins TRBV29-1 to TRBJ2-1; TRBD2 aligns across 12 bases. V lost 6 bases and J lost 7; bases outside the gene matches: 7. The germline V gene encodes CDR1 SQVTM and CDR2 ANQGSEA. The CDR3 totals 14 residues. The CDR3 protein is CSVDLAGGPNEQFF. DNA of the CDR3: TGCAGCGTGGATCTAGCGGGAGGGCCTAATGAGCAGTTCTTC.

As to this clonotype: Germline and junction disagree at one end, which may indicate a read error. This chain connects TRBV7-2 to TRBJ1-2; D gene unclear. Germline assignment: CDR1 SGHTA and CDR2 FQGNSA. The CDR3 length is 13 residues. CDR3 protein: CASSLEAEYGYTF. Written as DNA, the CDR3 is TGCGCCAGCAGCTTAGAGGCAGAATATGGCTACACCTTC.

The chain links TRBV28 to TRBJ2-7, with a tentative D call TRBD1 (7 bases). The CDR3 runs to 15 residues. Germline CDR1 reads MDHEN; CDR2 reads SYDVKM. The ends were cut back, 6 bases at V and 2 bases at J, with 17 bases in the middle. The DNA of the CDR3 is TGTGCCAGCAGGCGGGACAGACCTACGACCTACGAGCAGTACTTC. Amino acids: CASRRDRPTTYEQYF.

The chain combines TRBV7-9 with TRBJ2-5; possible D gene TRBD2, 6 bases. The CDR3 runs 14 residues. The germline V gene encodes CDR1 SEHNR and CDR2 FQNEAQ (reference sequence). Trimming took off 5 bases at V and 2 bases at J, with 12 bases between the two ends. The CDR3 loop reads CASSIIADQETQYF. In DNA, the CDR3 is TGTGCCAGCAGCATAATAGCGGATCAAGAGACCCAGTACTTC.

The chain is built from TRBV28 and TRBJ2-7; D tentatively reads TRBD1 or TRBD2 (5 bases each). Deletions cut 3 bases from V and 5 bases from J, with 14 bases between. CDR3 length: 14 residues. Germline CDR1 MDHEN, CDR2 SYDVKM. Here the CDR3 reads CASSFRGAVHEQYF. The DNA of the CDR3 is TGTGCCAGCAGTTTCAGAGGGGCTGTGCACGAGCAGTACTTC.

To note about this clonotype: This could be a read error, since a much larger clone is one nucleotide away. CDR3 DNA sequence: TGCAGTACTAGAGACCGGGCTTCTGAAGCTTTCTTT. It yields the protein CSTRDRASEAFF. The gene calls are TRBV20-1 and TRBJ1-1; D not resolved. Germline V CDR1 and CDR2: DFQATT, SNEGSKA (reference sequence). CDR3 length: 12 residues.

The chain joins TRBV12-3 or TRBV12-4 to TRBJ2-7; TRBD1 aligns across 10 bases. This CDR3 is 14 amino acids long. J lost 5 bases, V lost 8 bases, and 9 bases had no gene match. CDR3: CASGSGQGKDEQYF. CDR3 nucleotides: TGTGCCAGCGGTTCGGGACAGGGGAAAGACGAGCAGTACTTC.